The next 23 T cell receptor beta chains were all read from a single sample in a study of blood T cell repertoires in COVID-19. Assay used: immunoSEQ multiplex PCR; TCRdb lists only in-frame clones, some missing. This table holds around 110,000 clones, more than 75% found once. The sample comprised peripheral blood. The receptors were gathered from a middle-aged man with acute or convalescent COVID-19.

The chain has TRBV9 and TRBJ2-6, with D perhaps matching TRBD2 (6 bases). The CDR3 loop spans 17 amino acids. Germline loops: CDR1 SGDLS, CDR2 YYNGEE. The V and J ends lost 3 bases and 1 base respectively, with 14 bases between them. The CDR3: CASSGAIRGSGANVLTF. CDR3 coding DNA: TGTGCCAGCAGCGGAGCAATCCGGGGGTCTGGGGCCAACGTCCTGACTTTC.

The chain joins TRBV5-5 to TRBJ1-4; no firm D call. Germline V gene data show CDR1 as SGHKS and CDR2 as YYEKEE (reference sequence). CDR3 length equals 15 residues. V was cut by 1 base and J by 0 bases, with 7 bases left in between. CDR3 in amino acids: CASSLKTTTNEKLFF. CDR3 bases: TGTGCCAGCAGCTTGAAAACAACAACTAATGAAAAACTGTTTTTT.

CDR3 nucleotide sequence: TGTGCCAGTAGTCTACAGAAGGGGGCAAATCAGCCCCAGCATTTT. Its translation is CASSLQKGANQPQHF. V usage is TRBV19 and J usage is TRBJ1-5, with 7 bases identical to TRBD1. CDR1 and CDR2 (germline): LNHDA, SQIVND (reference sequence). After removal of 5 bases from V and 4 bases from J, the junction contained 8 bases not matched to a gene. The CDR3 sequence is 15 residues long.

V and J are TRBV3-1 (or the pseudogene TRBV3-2) and TRBJ1-2; perhaps TRBD1 as D (5 bases). CDR1 and CDR2 from the germline V gene are LGHDT and YNNKEL (reference sequence). V shed 5 bases and J shed 7 bases, with 14 bases lying between them. This CDR3 comprises 13 residues. CDR3 nucleotides: TGTGCCAGCAGCTCCCCAGGGATTCGTGGCTACACCTTC. Its protein is CASSSPGIRGYTF.

The chain uses TRBV11-2 and TRBJ2-6; TRBD1 matches at 9 bases. This CDR3 spans 15 amino acids. Germline V lookup: CDR1 SGHAT, CDR2 FQNNGV. Trimming cost V 10 bases and J 2 bases; bases outside gene matches: 6. CDR3 region: CAILRTGAGANVLTF. The CDR3 DNA is TGTGCCATACTCCGGACAGGGGCTGGGGCCAACGTCCTGACTTTC.

This rearrangement joins TRBV4-3 to TRBJ1-3; D ambiguous. V shed 1 base and J shed 0 bases, with 7 bases lying between them. The CDR3 spans 15 residues. The germline gives CDR1 LGHNA, CDR2 YSLEER. The chain's CDR3 is CASSQAEFSGNTIYF. In nucleotides, the CDR3 is TGCGCCAGCAGCCAAGCCGAGTTCTCTGGAAACACCATATATTTT.

This rearrangement joins TRBV7-6 to TRBJ1-2, with D perhaps TRBD1 (5 bases). CDR1 is SGHVS and CDR2 is FNYEAQ in the germline V gene. CDR3 length equals 15 residues. V shed 2 bases and J shed 0 bases, with 10 bases lying between them. The CDR3 loop reads CASSLKGNANYGYTF. In nucleotides, the CDR3 is TGTGCCAGCAGCTTAAAGGGGAATGCTAACTATGGCTACACCTTC.

The V call is TRBV24-1, the J call TRBJ1-2; D remains ambiguous. The CDR3 totals 16 residues. The germline V gene encodes CDR1 KGHDR and CDR2 SFDVKD. Trimming cost V 4 bases and J 3 bases, with 17 bases left between them. CDR3 DNA: TGTGCCACCAGTGACCGATCAGGAGGTTCCGACTATGGCTACACCTTC. Protein: CATSDRSGGSDYGYTF.

This clone was counted ten times or more. The chain has TRBV2 and TRBJ2-7; 10 bases agree with TRBD1. The CDR3 spans 14 residues. The ends lost 7 bases at V and 1 base at J; junction bases unmatched: 4. Germline V CDR1 and CDR2: SNHLY, FYNNEI. The CDR3 DNA follows: TGTGCCAGCATTCGGGACAGGGGTTCCTACGAGCAGTACTTC. Protein: CASIRDRGSYEQYF.

This clone was seen only a few times. The chain links TRBV6-4 to TRBJ2-1; 14 bases are a match to TRBD2. Germline CDR1 and CDR2: MRHNA and SNTAGT. The CDR3 contains 15 residues. Unmatched junction bases numbered 6, after V lost 5 bases and J lost 9 bases. The CDR3 spells CASSPTSGGAVEQFF. CDR3 DNA: TGTGCCAGCAGTCCGACTAGCGGGGGGGCGGTTGAGCAGTTCTTC.

The chain is built from TRBV12-5 and TRBJ2-3; 11 nucleotides line up with TRBD2. The V segment lost 5 bases and the J segment 3 bases; nucleotides outside the gene matches: 4. Germline V gene sequence: CDR1 LGHNT, CDR2 FRNRAP. The CDR3 runs 15 residues. The CDR3 protein is CASGTGLAATDTQYF. The DNA for the CDR3 is TGTGCTAGTGGTACGGGACTAGCGGCAACAGATACGCAGTATTTT. Drawing the rest from reference TRBV12-5 and TRBJ2-3, the complete variable domain is DARVTQTPRHKVTEMGQEVTMRCQPILGHNTVFWYRQTMMQGLELLAYFRNRAPLDDSGMPKDRFSAEMPDATLATLKIQPSEPRDSAVYFCASGTGLAATDTQYFGPGTRLTVL.

V gene TRBV11-1 combines with J gene TRBJ1-5; D perhaps matches TRBD1 (5 bases). The CDR3 spans 16 residues. The V end was cut by 1 base, the J end by 6 bases, with 16 bases between. CDR1 and CDR2 (germline): SGHAT, FQDESV (reference sequence). CDR3 in amino acids: CASSLVQGGVSQPQHF. The DNA of the CDR3 is TGTGCCAGCAGCTTAGTGCAGGGAGGAGTGAGTCAGCCCCAGCATTTT. Combining the CDR3 with reference TRBV11-1 and TRBJ1-5 gives the whole variable domain EAEVAQSPRYKITEKSQAVAFWCDPISGHATLYWYRQILGQGPELLVQFQDESVVDDSQLPKDRFSAERLKGVDSTLKIQPAELGDSAMYLCASSLVQGGVSQPQHFGDGTRLSIL.

CDR3 nucleotides: TGTGCCACCAGCCGGGACAGGGTCGGCTACGAGCAGTACTTC. It codes for CATSRDRVGYEQYF. J is TRBJ2-7 and V is TRBV15; 9 positions match TRBD1. Per germline, CDR1 LNHNV and CDR2 YYDKDF (reference sequence). This CDR3 is 14 amino acids long. The V gene end was trimmed by 5 bases and the J gene end by 3 bases; junction bases not matched to a gene: 5.

The chain joins TRBV2 to TRBJ2-7, with 9 bases identical to TRBD1. V was pared by 3 bases and J by 9 bases, with 6 bases of the junction left unmatched. The V gene's germline CDR1 is SNHLY and CDR2 FYNNEI. The CDR3 runs to 13 residues. CDR3 protein: CASSDRQGGRQYF. In DNA form, the CDR3 reads TGTGCCAGCAGTGACAGACAGGGGGGTCGGCAGTACTTC. The full variable domain, rest sourced from reference TRBV2 and TRBJ2-7, is EPEVTQTPSHQVTQMGQEVILRCVPISNHLYFYWYRQILGQKVEFLVSFYNNEISEKSEIFDDQFSVERPDGSNFTLKIRSTKLEDSAMYFCASSDRQGGRQYFGPGTRLTVT.

This sequence joins TRBV5-5 and TRBJ2-5, with 8 bases matching TRBD2. This CDR3 contains 14 residues. The V gene's germline CDR1 is SGHKS and CDR2 YYEKEE (reference sequence). V lost 0 bases to trimming and J lost 5 bases; unmatched junction nucleotides: 3. CDR3 sequence: CASSLAGGRETQYF. The CDR3 region has the DNA TGTGCCAGCAGCTTGGCGGGAGGGCGGGAGACCCAGTACTTC.

The J gene is TRBJ2-1, the V gene TRBV4-1; 9 bases align to TRBD2. J gave up 15 bases and V 3 bases, and 24 bases lay outside the gene matches. Germline assignment: CDR1 MGHRA and CDR2 YSYEKL. The length of the CDR3 is 18 residues. CDR3 amino acids: CASSQASWTHGGRAMLFF. The CDR3 bases are TGCGCCAGCAGCCAGGCTTCCTGGACGCACGGCGGGAGGGCCATGCTGTTCTTC.

This clone occurred once. The rearrangement uses TRBV9 and TRBJ1-2; TRBD1 matches at 9 bases. Germline V CDR1 and CDR2: SGDLS, YYNGEE. J lost 8 bases, V lost 3 bases, and 8 bases had no gene match. The CDR3 is made up of 14 amino acids. CDR3 sequence reads: CASSAHDRGYGYTF. The CDR3 DNA reads as TGTGCCAGCAGCGCCCACGACAGGGGGTACGGCTACACCTTC.

V gene TRBV7-2 combines with J gene TRBJ1-2; D unresolved. The CDR3 spans 15 residues. V was cut by 4 bases and J by 4 bases, with 16 bases left in between. The germline gives CDR1 SGHTA, CDR2 FQGNSA. CDR3 sequence reads: CASSSNPGVSYGYTF. The CDR3 region has the DNA TGTGCCAGCAGCTCCAATCCCGGGGTGAGCTATGGCTACACCTTC.

V and J are TRBV6-2 or TRBV6-3 and TRBJ2-1, with D possibly being TRBD2 (5 bases). Looked up from germline, CDR1 is MNHEY and CDR2 is SVGEGT. The ends were cut back, 3 bases at V and 10 bases at J, with 22 bases in the middle. The length of the CDR3 is 16 residues. In DNA, the CDR3 is TGTGCCAGCAGTTATACTCTTCTAGCAGGAGGTGAGGAGCAGTTCTTC. Its translation is CASSYTLLAGGEEQFF.

This sequence joins TRBV2 and TRBJ2-5; D is possibly TRBD2 (5 bases). Germline V gene sequence: CDR1 SNHLY, CDR2 FYNNEI. CDR3 length: 12 amino acids. V was pared by 10 bases and J by 3 bases, with 12 bases between. The CDR3 DNA follows: TGTGCCATCTTCTCGAGGGAAGAGACCCAGTACTTC. It codes for CAIFSREETQYF.

The chain recombines TRBV19 with TRBJ2-2; TRBD1 matches 9 bases. Germline V gene lookup returns CDR1 LNHDA and CDR2 SQIVND (reference sequence). The CDR3 is made up of 16 amino acids. Unmatched junction bases numbered 15, after V lost 10 bases and J lost 6 bases. This CDR3 reads CATNSGTGIGAGELFF. The CDR3 DNA reads TGTGCCACAAACTCCGGGACAGGGATTGGTGCCGGGGAGCTGTTTTTT.

The V call is TRBV6-6, the J call TRBJ2-7; D unclear. The length of the CDR3 is 14 residues. The V end lost 2 bases, the J end lost 5 bases, and 13 bases lay between the germline ends. Germline CDR1 reads MNHNY; CDR2 reads SVGAGI (reference sequence). The CDR3 DNA follows: TGTGCCAGCAGTTACGGCGGCCGTAGGAACGAGCAGTACTTC. Amino acids: CASSYGGRRNEQYF.

This clone was seen a handful of times. The chain combines TRBV4-1 with TRBJ2-1; D perhaps matches TRBD2 (6 bases). Per the germline V gene, CDR1 is MGHRA and CDR2 is YSYEKL. This CDR3 is 12 amino acids long. With 4 bases removed from V and 10 bases from J, the gap between germline ends came to 11 bases. The CDR3 here is CASSLGGREQFF. Here the CDR3 DNA reads TGCGCCAGCAGCCTGGGGGGACGGGAGCAGTTCTTC.